The subject of this entry is one TCR beta chain. The specificity of this receptor is unknown. No clone much larger than this one lies a single base away; base qualities are absent. These data belong to a study of cytomegalovirus exposure and HLA in healthy donors (dated by TCRdb to 2015 to 2018). Context from the whole study: According to an earlier analysis of a few hundred of the donors, some 170 million T cells yielded 117 million unique TCR beta sequences and 276 Gb of sequence data. The study aimed to test whether cataloging public T cell receptors could reveal signatures of past pathogen exposure. Approximately 310 gigabases of sequencing data and around 88 million unique TCR sequences made up an early release that covered several hundred HLA-typed donors. Along with the roughly 670-subject first cohort, a separate validation cohort of 120 different subjects was used. The study profiled the T cell repertoires of about 640 subjects by immunosequencing and related them to cytomegalovirus serostatus. Class I and class II HLA loci were covered by the typing at four-digit resolution. Typing coverage differed by locus: A, B, C, DRB1 and DQB1 were typed in about 629-630 donors, DQA1 in 500 to 550, DPA1 in over 600, and DPB1 in around 490. On average, roughly 240,000 unique TCR beta nucleotide sequences were sequenced per donor among a few hundred genotyped donors of the cohort, with roughly 18% of those sequences being non-productive. A later genetic analysis used genome-wide SNP genotypes for about 60% of the roughly 700 donors, treating that subset as a discovery cohort. Of the 300 to 500 genotyped donors, 81% were placed in the genetic ancestry cluster associated with self-reported Caucasian donors. High-throughput TCR immunosequencing, statistical association of individual TCRs with disease status, and machine learning were combined to predict cytomegalovirus infection status. Donor age, sex, ethnicity and CMV serostatus were compiled alongside the repertoire data. To study patterns of TCR occurrence, a later analysis re-analyzed previously published TCR beta repertoires from around 700 donors and added high-resolution HLA genotyping. Every discovery cohort repertoire had been produced on one sequencing platform. To decide whether each TCR beta V gene segment behaved as functional or pseudogenic, an earlier analysis of some 600 of the donors relied on high-throughput TCR beta sequencing. Rather than using new phenotypic data, the later analysis identified candidate immune exposures from TCR beta sequences and from how often those sequences occurred across donors. Several DR-DQ haplotypes were handled as single units for association and clustering because linkage in the cohort was strong.

Spanning cysteine to phenylalanine, the CDR3 consists of 13 amino acids. The entry retains the CDR3 DNA only, 39 bases that are in frame from base 1. The junction shows trimming of 0 bases on V and 4 bases on J, plus 8 bases between the germline ends. For CDR1 and CDR2, the germline V gene (reference sequence) lists SGHNT and YYREEE. The cohort was made up of under 800 healthy bone marrow donors. Cohort members were all nominally healthy when sampled, although unrecorded immune exposures were likely present. The donor tested CMV seronegative, placing the donor among the 350 or so seronegative members of the cohort. Every donor gave a peripheral blood sample, and the peripheral blood mononuclear cells from that sample were used for TCR beta sequencing. Genomic DNA was extracted from the blood cell samples with the Qiagen DNeasy Blood Extraction Kit. What the work shows at the level of the full study, not this receptor alone: An association between a missense DCLRE1C variant and V-gene and J-gene trimming of TCR beta chains was found in a later genetic analysis and replicated in an independent cohort. In a later analysis, around 17,000 TCR beta sequences were associated with specific HLA alleles at a false discovery rate of 0.05. The authors suggested that the approach could potentially be extended to other disease states and immunological phenotypes. Because the 87-base-pair reads could not distinguish some IMGT-functional V segments, including TRBV6-2 and TRBV6-3, those segments were excluded. The study gave a list of some 150 TCR beta chains associated with cytomegalovirus. Cytomegalovirus status was reported to be diagnosed by the classifier with high specificity and sensitivity in both the original and validation cohorts. Some 16 rarely observed V segments, including chromosome 9 orphons, were excluded from the earlier analysis of approximately 500 of the donors because counts were too low. Linkage disequilibrium might explain the correlated functional status among segregating V segments, but an unknown experimental factor could not be excluded. When HLA alleles, especially DR and DQ, strongly co-occurred, attributing TCR associations to individual alleles was difficult. A further reported finding was that TCR beta sequences accurately predicted the HLA-A and HLA-B alleles for most subjects in the first cohort. Because some donors lacked HLA typing at each locus, the association tests relied only on the typed subset. A later analysis reported that several top co-occurrence clusters appeared linked to parvovirus B19, influenza, CMV and Epstein-Barr virus. In a later analysis, HLA-associated TCR beta chains showed more clonal expansion and lower generation probabilities than non-associated chains that were equally common. Presence/absence analyses assumed roughly uniform sequencing depth across donors, an assumption that may not hold. A cluster of highly shared sequence variants was judged likely to represent a technical artifact of the sequencing pipeline. A later analysis found that most CMV-associated TCR beta chains appeared HLA-restricted, with HLA associations seemingly driven largely by CMV exposure. In vitro tests confirmed that three of the cytomegalovirus-associated TCR beta chains recognize cytomegalovirus antigens. While some public TCRs were present in many individuals, most TCR sequences turned up only very rarely across donors. This cohort had only TCR beta chains sequenced, and the lack of alpha or paired-chain data limited which features could be detected. In a later analysis, TCR association rates were found to vary across HLA loci, with the most associated TCRs seen for DRB1 alleles and the fewest for HLA-C alleles. In a later genetic analysis, fewer N-insertions in productive TCRs were reported among donors in an Asian-associated ancestry cluster than the roughly 670-donor mean. Broadly in line with IMGT annotations, most TCR beta V segments showed up in productive rearrangements about 87% or about 30% of the time in an earlier analysis of 450 to 600 of the donors. Immune exposure information for the cohort was limited to CMV serostatus.

The library relied on the immunoSEQ multiplex PCR assay. For the multiplex PCR, a mixture combining 60 forward primers for TCR Vbeta segments and 13 reverse primers for TCR Jbeta segments was used. The CDR3 region of rearranged TCR beta genes was amplified from genomic DNA by a multiplex PCR assay. The Illumina HiSeq System was used to sequence the amplified TCR beta libraries as 87-base-pair reads. On the authors' methods: In a later analysis, 70 million to 95 million unique TCR beta chains were counted across the 690 or so repertoires, and roughly 10 million of these chains were shared by at least two donors. Raw reads were error-corrected and collapsed into unique sequences by a nearest-neighbor algorithm in which closely related sequences were merged to remove PCR and sequencing errors. V, D and J gene segments were assigned by aligning CDR3 sequences to IMGT reference sequences. Each retained sequence needed at least a six-nucleotide match to both a V gene segment and a J gene segment. A rearrangement was called productive if the CDR3 had no stop codons and remained in frame with V and J, and every other rearrangement was called non-productive. Following IMGT convention, CDR3 was defined as the stretch from the second conserved V-encoded cysteine to the conserved J-encoded phenylalanine. In an earlier analysis of more than 550 of the donors, sequences lacking an unambiguous match to a single V gene segment were excluded. An earlier analysis of 550 to 650 of the donors classified V segments as functional when productive rearrangements were above 56.7% and as segregating when the standard deviation between donors was above 5%. A statistical classification framework was built for diagnosing cytomegalovirus status from the catalog of TCR beta chain sequences. A later analysis assigned V and J genes by comparing TCR nucleotide sequences with IMGT/GENE-DB human TR gene sequences. In a later analysis, CDR3 sequences and most-parsimonious VDJ recombination scenarios were assigned using the TCRdist pipeline. In a later analysis, every TCR beta chain was defined by the combination of its CDR3 amino acid sequence and its V-gene family, and reads without a unique V-gene family were dropped. A later analysis removed 592 highly shared, low-generation-probability nucleotide sequences to deal with suspected cross-contamination and a sequencing artifact. A later analysis calculated a clonal expansion index for each public chain from normalized within-repertoire ranks of inferred template counts. In a later analysis, generation probabilities were computed using a VDJ recombination model fitted to out-of-frame rearrangements, and the results were checked against IGoR. In a later analysis, TCR-TCR, TCR-HLA and TCR-CMV co-occurrence was scored with hypergeometric tests, and a repertoire-size bias correction was applied to TCR pairs. In a later analysis, false discovery rates were estimated by permuting HLA or CMV assignments 20 times. In a later analysis, co-occurring TCRs were grouped using DBSCAN, and TCRdist sequence similarity was added for clustering within HLA-allele-positive subsets. Repertoires with fewer than 30,000 or more than 120,000 public chains were left out of co-occurrence clustering, as were roughly five repertoires with anomalous nucleotide sharing. What TCRdb holds here is the immuneACCESS table cut down to in-frame rearrangements. Part of the clones is not present; checked against another copy, under half of the missing clones reflect an unresolved V gene, and the others are unexplained. The V and J calls and clone size come from that table; D and trimming were worked out from the DNA. A total of approximately 93,000 clones appear in this sample, about four fifths of them only once. Roughly 3.8% of the sample lies in the top ten.

Sequencing was carried out using PBMCs. In this chain, TRBV5-4 is recombined with TRBJ2-7; TRBD1 is a possible D gene, resting on 5 matching bases. The clonotype was recovered from a man in his fifties in good health and CMV-seronegative. The CDR3 reads CASSLEKGYEQYF. The nucleotides are TGTGCCAGCAGCTTGGAAAAGGGGTACGAGCAGTACTTC.